These 26 T cell receptor beta chains were all obtained from the same sample, sequenced in a study of CD8 T cells in ankylosing spondylitis (dated by TCRdb to about 2017). Broader findings and caveats from the paper: A TCR beta motif made up of several highly homologous amino acid variants appeared to be characteristic of blood from ankylosing spondylitis patients.

What these receptors recognize is not known. Receptor libraries were prepared by 5' RACE. Sequencing was carried out with an Illumina HiSeq 2500. Clones were called with MiXCR by TCRdb after fastp trimmed the public reads at Q25, and only in-frame beta chains were retained. CDR3 protein duplicates are merged, each entry listing the most common genes and DNA. The sample table lists just under 550,000 distinct CDR3 sequences, over 9.5% of them with a count of one. Under 7.5% of the sample comes from the top ten. Sequencing was performed on blood, either unsorted or a sorted T cell fraction (not recorded which). All receptors come from a male donor with ankylosing spondylitis.

This clonotype has just a few counts. The chain links TRBV21-1 to TRBJ1-2. TRBV21-1 is labeled a pseudogene. CDR3 length equals 15 residues. The CDR3 sequence: CASTCWRMALNGYTF. In DNA, the CDR3 is TGTGCCAGCACATGTTGGCGGATGGCCTTAAATGGCTACACCTTC.

This clonotype has a handful of counts. The chain recombines TRBV20-1 with TRBJ2-5; D is perhaps TRBD2 (6 bases). CDR1 DFQATT and CDR2 SNEGSKA come from the germline V gene (reference sequence). This CDR3 comprises 15 residues. V was clipped by 6 bases and J by 0 bases, with 17 bases between them. CDR3 sequence (DNA): TGCAGTGCCAGGCGGGGAGGCCCGTACCAAGAGACCCAGTACTTC. This codes for CSARRGGPYQETQYF.

This clonotype was counted many times. CDR3 protein: CASSDRDKGETQYF. The CDR3 bases are TGTGCCAGCAGTGACCGGGACAAAGGGGAGACCCAGTACTTC. This chain joins TRBV12-3 or TRBV12-4 and TRBJ2-5; maybe TRBD1 (6 bases). V was trimmed by 5 bases and J by 5 bases, leaving 15 bases between them. CDR3 length: 14 amino acids.

This clonotype was counted only a few times. V and J are TRBV24-1 and TRBJ1-3, with D unresolved. CDR1 KGHDR and CDR2 SFDVKD come from the germline V gene. This CDR3 region has 15 residues. The V end was cut by 4 bases, the J end by 0 bases, with 9 bases between. CDR3 sequence (DNA): TGTGCCACCAGTGACCCGGGAGGCTCTGGAAACACCATATATTTT. Translated, it gives CATSDPGGSGNTIYF.

This clonotype occurred a few times. V usage is TRBV20-1 and J usage is TRBJ1-1; D uncertain. This CDR3 region has 12 residues. CDR1 is DFQATT and CDR2 is SNEGSKA in the germline V gene (reference sequence). Trimming removed 4 bases from V and 5 bases from J, with 11 bases in between. The CDR3: CSATRRGTEAFF. CDR3 DNA: TGCAGTGCTACTAGGCGGGGAACTGAAGCTTTCTTT.

The chain combines TRBV6-1 with TRBJ2-7; the D call may be TRBD1 or TRBD2 (6 bases each). The CDR3 totals 16 residues. Trimming shortened V by 5 bases and J by 4 bases, and 21 bases separated the two germline ends. Germline values: CDR1 MNHNS, CDR2 SASEGT. The CDR3 coding sequence is TGTGCCAGCAGTCGCGGGACCTATGGGGGCCTATACGAGCAGTACGTC. Amino acid sequence: CASSRGTYGGLYEQYV.

This clonotype has more than one count but fewer than ten. The chain links TRBV4-1 to TRBJ1-3, with D possibly TRBD1 on 5 matching bases. Trimming left V 0 bases short and J 1 base short, with 13 bases between. CDR1 MGHRA and CDR2 YSYEKL come from the germline V gene. The CDR3 has 17 amino acids. Written as DNA, the CDR3 is TGCGCCAGCAGCCAAGAAGGGGTGGTTAGGTCTGGAAACACCATATATTTT. Its translation is CASSQEGVVRSGNTIYF.

This clonotype has just a few counts. The V call is TRBV5-6, the J call TRBJ2-7; no clear D gene. Germline CDR1 reads SGHDT; CDR2 reads YYEEEE. Trimming shortened V by 1 base and J by 5 bases, and 7 bases separated the two germline ends. This CDR3 region has 12 residues. The CDR3 sequence is CASSLWPDEQYF. The CDR3 nucleotides are TGTGCCAGCAGCTTGTGGCCTGACGAGCAGTACTTC.

This chain uses TRBV12-3 or TRBV12-4 with TRBJ2-7, with D maybe TRBD1 (5 bases). Trimming cost V 4 bases and J 3 bases, with 10 bases left between them. The CDR3 spans 13 residues. CDR3 DNA: TGTGCCAGCAGTTGGAGACAGAACTACGAGCAGTACTTC. Protein product: CASSWRQNYEQYF.

This clonotype was detected only a few times. This rearrangement joins TRBV4-1 to TRBJ1-5, with D possibly being TRBD1 (5 bases). The CDR3 has 13 amino acids. V lost 0 bases and J lost 16, with 16 bases in between. Per the germline V gene, CDR1 is MGHRA and CDR2 is YSYEKL. CDR3 DNA sequence: TGCGCCAGCAGCCAAGATCTTGCAGGGAAGGGACATTTT. Amino acid sequence: CASSQDLAGKGHF.

This clonotype has more than one count but fewer than ten. The chain is built from TRBV10-3 and TRBJ2-1; weak D call: TRBD2 (6 bases). The CDR3 sequence is 15 residues long. V lost 9 bases and J lost 0, with 15 bases in between. The germline V gene has CDR1 ENHRY and CDR2 SYGVKD. The chain's CDR3 is CAITPGLLSYNEQFF. The CDR3 DNA follows: TGTGCCATTACACCGGGACTCCTCTCCTACAATGAGCAGTTCTTC.

This rearrangement joins TRBV7-9 to TRBJ2-7; D assignment may be TRBD1 or TRBD2 (5 bases each). The CDR3 loop spans 13 amino acids. The germline V gene has CDR1 SEHNR and CDR2 FQNEAQ (reference sequence). V lost 3 bases to trimming and J lost 5 bases, with 11 bases between them. CDR3 bases: TGTGCCAGCAGCTTCCCCACGGGGCACGAGCAGTACTTC. This translates into CASSFPTGHEQYF.

This clonotype occurred many times. This sequence joins TRBV24-1 and TRBJ1-4; 8 bases map to TRBD1. Germline lookup yields CDR1 KGHDR and CDR2 SFDVKD. The V segment lost 6 bases and the J segment 4 bases; nucleotides outside the gene matches: 6. The CDR3 is 15 amino acids. The CDR3 is CATSSPGQDNEKLFF. Here the CDR3 DNA reads TGTGCCACCAGTTCTCCGGGACAGGATAATGAAAAACTGTTTTTT.

The J gene is TRBJ1-4, the V gene TRBV24-1; D is unresolved. Germline V lookup: CDR1 KGHDR, CDR2 SFDVKD. The CDR3 sequence is 14 residues long. The V end lost 4 bases, the J end lost 9 bases, and 14 bases lay between the germline ends. The CDR3, as DNA: TGTGCCACCAGTGACCCAAAGACGGCCAAAAAACTGTTTTTT. Protein: CATSDPKTAKKLFF.

There are a few counts of this clonotype. The J gene is TRBJ2-5, the V gene TRBV6-1; a weak D match, TRBD2 (6 bases). The germline V gene encodes CDR1 MNHNS and CDR2 SASEGT. V lost 8 bases, J lost 5 bases, and 21 bases lay in between. The CDR3 has 15 amino acids. This CDR3 reads CASGPGGGSLETQYF. CDR3 nucleotides: TGTGCCAGCGGCCCCGGCGGAGGGTCGTTGGAGACCCAGTACTTC.

The gene calls are TRBV19 and TRBJ2-4; D is undetermined. The germline CDR1 and CDR2 sequences are LNHDA and SQIVND (reference sequence). Trimming pared 6 bases from V and 3 bases from J, leaving 15 bases between. The CDR3 contains 15 residues. The CDR3 region is CASSFGRKNKNIQYF. The DNA for the CDR3 is TGTGCCAGTAGCTTCGGACGGAAAAACAAAAACATTCAGTACTTC. Based on the CDR3 plus reference TRBV19 and TRBJ2-4, the full variable domain is DGGITQSPKYLFRKEGQNVTLSCEQNLNHDAMYWYRQDPGQGLRLIYYSQIVNDFQKGDIAEGYSVSREKKESFPLTVTSAQKNPTAFYLCASSFGRKNKNIQYFGAGTRLSVL.

This clonotype was picked up a small number of times. The genes are TRBV30 and TRBJ1-1, with D maybe TRBD1 (5 bases). The CDR3 consists of 13 residues. Germline lookup yields CDR1 GTSNPN and CDR2 SVGIG (reference sequence). V gave up 4 bases and J gave up 6 bases, with 15 bases separating them. In nucleotides, the CDR3 is TGTGCCTGGACCCCACGGGGCTTTTCTGAAGCTTTCTTT. This sequence encodes CAWTPRGFSEAFF.

This clonotype was seen more than once but under ten times. This chain connects TRBV5-1 to TRBJ2-7; D may be TRBD1 (5 bases). CDR1 and CDR2 from the germline V gene are SGHRS and YFSETQ. The V gene lost 0 bases and the J gene lost 5 bases, with 15 bases spanning the gap. This CDR3 is built from 15 residues. The CDR3 protein is CASSLEGPPLDEQYV. DNA of the CDR3: TGCGCCAGCAGCTTGGAGGGGCCTCCCTTGGACGAGCAGTACGTC.

The rearrangement joins TRBV7-9 to TRBJ1-1; unclear D gene. The CDR3 is 13 amino acids. Germline V gene sequence: CDR1 SEHNR, CDR2 FQNEAQ (reference sequence). Deletions cut 6 bases from V and 1 base from J, with 9 bases between. This CDR3 reads CASSSQTNTEAFF. CDR3 DNA: TGTGCCAGCAGTTCACAGACGAACACTGAAGCTTTCTTT.

This clonotype has only a few counts. The chain carries TRBV7-9 and TRBJ2-3, with TRBD1 identical over 8 bases. Germline V gene data show CDR1 as SEHNR and CDR2 as FQNEAQ (reference sequence). Trimming cost V 3 bases and J 0 bases; bases outside gene matches: 2. This CDR3 spans 15 amino acids. The CDR3 region is CASSFRGRSTDTQYF. The DNA of the CDR3 is TGTGCCAGCAGCTTCAGGGGGCGAAGCACAGATACGCAGTATTTT.

The table lists this clonotype with many counts. The chain is built from TRBV2 and TRBJ2-7; no clear D. Trimming removed 6 bases at V and 2 bases at J, with 14 bases between. The CDR3 has 14 amino acids. Germline V gene data show CDR1 as SNHLY and CDR2 as FYNNEI. Here the CDR3 reads CASRVAAGPYEQYF. The CDR3 nucleotides are TGTGCCAGCAGGGTGGCAGCCGGCCCCTACGAGCAGTACTTC.

This clonotype was picked up a small number of times. This chain uses TRBV10-3 with TRBJ2-1; D might be TRBD1 (6 bases). CDR3 length equals 14 residues. Trimming removed 7 bases at V and 8 bases at J, with 18 bases between. Germline CDR1 is ENHRY and CDR2 is SYGVKD. The CDR3 is CAINSERGSDEQFF. The CDR3 bases are TGTGCCATCAACTCGGAGAGGGGGTCCGATGAGCAGTTCTTC.

The chain carries TRBV20-1 and TRBJ2-7, with TRBD1 identical over 9 bases. Unmatched junction bases numbered 5, after V lost 1 base and J lost 4 bases. The CDR3 length is 14 residues. CDR1 is DFQATT and CDR2 is SNEGSKA in the germline V gene (reference sequence). The CDR3 here is CSARGQGGGYEQYF. The DNA for the CDR3 is TGCAGTGCTAGAGGACAGGGGGGAGGGTACGAGCAGTACTTC.

This clonotype showed up many times. The chain couples TRBV18 to TRBJ2-1; D perhaps matches TRBD1 (7 bases). The CDR3 is 16 amino acids. V lost 10 bases and J 1 base, leaving 20 bases between the germline ends. Germline V lookup: CDR1 KGHSH, CDR2 LQKENI. The CDR3 sequence: CATSEGASLSYNEQFF. In DNA form, the CDR3 reads TGTGCCACCTCGGAGGGGGCTAGCCTTTCCTACAATGAGCAGTTCTTC.

This clonotype was observed a handful of times. This chain uses TRBV24-1 with TRBJ2-2; 12 bases agree with TRBD1. The V gene end was trimmed by 4 bases and the J gene end by 7 bases; junction bases not matched to a gene: 6. The CDR3 is made up of 16 amino acids. Per germline, CDR1 KGHDR and CDR2 SFDVKD. CDR3 sequence reads: CATSDPGQGAGGELFF. CDR3 in DNA: TGTGCCACCAGTGACCCGGGACAGGGGGCGGGCGGGGAGCTGTTTTTT.

This clonotype was counted many times. The chain has TRBV12-3 or TRBV12-4 and TRBJ1-2; D unresolved. CDR3 length: 12 amino acids. Trimming pared 2 bases from V and 10 bases from J, leaving 11 bases between. In DNA form, the CDR3 reads TGTGCCAGCAGTTTACGGCCGACCTCCTACACCTTC. Translating gives CASSLRPTSYTF.